These 18 T cell receptor beta chains were all obtained from the same sample, sequenced in a study of T cell clones after liver transplantation. Only in-frame clones appear in the TCRdb table, and some are missing; sequencing was by immunoSEQ multiplex PCR. The sample shows around 110,000 clones, less than 95% of them seen only once. The material sequenced was CD4+ T cells from blood, taken 12 months after liver transplant. These receptor sequences come from a human patient who received a liver transplant. Some T cells here may be from the graft donor.

This clone has just one count. V usage is TRBV11-2 and J usage is TRBJ1-5; tentative D call: TRBD1 (5 bases). V was pared by 1 base and J by 4 bases, with 5 bases between. Germline V gene lookup returns CDR1 SGHAT and CDR2 FQNNGV. CDR3 length equals 13 residues. This CDR3 reads CASSLAGNQPQHF. The DNA of the CDR3 is TGTGCCAGCAGCTTAGCAGGGAATCAGCCCCAGCATTTT. Full variable domain (remainder filled in from reference TRBV11-2 and TRBJ1-5): EAGVAQSPRYKIIEKRQSVAFWCNPISGHATLYWYQQILGQGPKLLIQFQNNGVVDDSQLPKDRFSAERLKGVDSTLKIQPAKLEDSAVYLCASSLAGNQPQHFGDGTRLSIL.

The J gene is TRBJ1-1, the V gene TRBV29-1, with D hard to call. The CDR3 is 11 amino acids. The germline CDR1 and CDR2 sequences are SQVTM and ANQGSEA. The V and J ends lost 1 base and 4 bases respectively, with 4 bases between them. The CDR3 loop is CSVEGPTEAFF. The CDR3 bases are TGCAGCGTTGAAGGACCCACTGAAGCTTTCTTT.

This sequence joins TRBV2 and TRBJ1-1; 9 nucleotides line up with TRBD1. This CDR3 region has 12 residues. Germline assignment: CDR1 SNHLY and CDR2 FYNNEI. J lost 10 bases, V lost 7 bases, and 7 bases had no gene match. CDR3 bases: TGTGCCAGCAACTCACAGGGGGCAGGAGCTTTCTTT. Translating it yields CASNSQGAGAFF.

V and J are TRBV5-6 and TRBJ2-1; 7 bases line up with TRBD2. The CDR3 loop spans 16 amino acids. With 0 bases clipped from V and 0 bases from J, the junction kept 3 bases outside the gene matches. CDR1 SGHDT and CDR2 YYEEEE come from the germline V gene. The CDR3 region has the DNA TGTGCCAGCAGCTTGGTTGGCGGGAGCTCCTACAATGAGCAGTTCTTC. It specifies CASSLVGGSSYNEQFF.

The CDR3 reads CATSREAVNYGYTF. The DNA for the CDR3 is TGTGCCACCAGCAGAGAAGCGGTTAACTATGGCTACACCTTC. The chain has TRBV15 and TRBJ1-2; D uncertain. Germline-derived CDR1 and CDR2 are LNHNV and YYDKDF (reference sequence). Trimming shortened V by 0 bases and J by 1 base, and 6 bases separated the two germline ends. The CDR3 extends over 14 amino acids.

The rearrangement uses TRBV19 and TRBJ2-7; 8 bases align to TRBD2. The CDR3 length is 15 residues. Germline V gives CDR1 LNHDA, CDR2 SQIVND (reference sequence). After removal of 4 bases from V and 2 bases from J, the junction contained 7 bases not matched to a gene. The CDR3 sequence: CASSTSSGQTYEQYF. CDR3 coding DNA: TGTGCCAGTAGTACCTCTAGCGGGCAAACCTACGAGCAGTACTTC.

This sequence joins TRBV5-5 and TRBJ2-5, with 10 positions matching TRBD2. The CDR3 has 15 amino acids. Germline V lookup: CDR1 SGHKS, CDR2 YYEKEE (reference sequence). The V and J ends lost 4 bases and 3 bases, in that order; junction bases with no gene match: 6. The CDR3 DNA follows: TGTGCCAGCAGCCGCTCCGGGACTAGCGAAGAGACCCAGTACTTC. This sequence encodes CASSRSGTSEETQYF.

The rearrangement joins TRBV9 to TRBJ2-7, with a weak D call TRBD2 (8 bases). V lost 3 bases to trimming and J lost 3 bases, with 13 bases between them. Germline CDR1 reads SGDLS; CDR2 reads YYNGEE. The CDR3 extends over 14 amino acids. CDR3 protein: CASSGSGTDYEQYF. The CDR3, as DNA: TGTGCCAGCAGCGGTAGCGGGACAGACTACGAGCAGTACTTC.

This clone was counted once. V gene TRBV28 combines with J gene TRBJ2-1; the D gene is possibly TRBD2 (5 bases). Between the trimmed V and J ends, which lost 5 bases and 2 bases, there was a span of 16 bases. The CDR3 is 16 amino acids. Germline V lookup: CDR1 MDHEN, CDR2 SYDVKM. In nucleotides, the CDR3 is TGTGCCAGCAGTCGTAACAAACTAGGCACCTACAATGAGCAGTTCTTC. It specifies CASSRNKLGTYNEQFF.

V is TRBV11-2 and J is TRBJ2-6, with D possibly TRBD1 on 5 matching bases. V shed 5 bases and J shed 1 base, with 9 bases lying between them. Germline values: CDR1 SGHAT, CDR2 FQNNGV. The CDR3 covers 15 residues. CDR3 residues: CASSKQVSGANVLTF. CDR3 bases: TGTGCCAGCAGCAAACAGGTATCTGGGGCCAACGTCCTGACTTTC.

The V and J genes are TRBV6-1 and TRBJ2-1; D perhaps matches TRBD1 (5 bases). The germline V gene has CDR1 MNHNS and CDR2 SASEGT. Trimming took off 6 bases at V and 6 bases at J, with 12 bases between the two ends. This CDR3 is built from 13 residues. CDR3: CASRPQVLNEQFF. Here the CDR3 DNA reads TGTGCCAGCAGACCACAGGTGCTCAATGAGCAGTTCTTC.

The chain couples TRBV6-6 to TRBJ1-5; a possible D gene is TRBD1 (5 bases). The germline V gene encodes CDR1 MNHNY and CDR2 SVGAGI (reference sequence). CDR3 length equals 15 residues. The germline V and J ends were trimmed by 0 bases and 5 bases, with 11 bases remaining between them. CDR3 sequence (DNA): TGTGCCAGCAGTTACTCGGCGGGGGGTGATCAGCCCCAGCATTTT. Its protein product is CASSYSAGGDQPQHF.

A few counts support this clone. The rearrangement links TRBV2 to TRBJ1-1; D remains unclear. This CDR3 spans 12 amino acids. V gave up 6 bases and J gave up 2 bases, with 7 bases separating them. The germline gives CDR1 SNHLY, CDR2 FYNNEI. The CDR3 DNA sequence: TGTGCCAGCAGGCTGAGTAACACTGAAGCTTTCTTT. It yields the protein CASRLSNTEAFF.

This chain uses TRBV11-2 with TRBJ1-1; maybe TRBD1 (6 bases). Germline V CDR1 and CDR2: SGHAT, FQNNGV. V lost 3 bases and J 4 bases, leaving 9 bases between the germline ends. The CDR3 runs to 13 residues. For the CDR3, the DNA is TGTGCCAGCAGCTTCACAGGGTTCACTGAAGCTTTCTTT. Translated, it gives CASSFTGFTEAFF.

The rearrangement joins TRBV30 to TRBJ2-1; 8 positions match TRBD2. The germline V gene encodes CDR1 GTSNPN and CDR2 SVGIG (reference sequence). The junction had 13 bases not matched to a gene; V was cut back by 0 bases and J by 9 bases. The CDR3 has 16 amino acids. CDR3 coding DNA: TGTGCCTGGAGTGTACGGCAAGCGGGAGTATTAGCTGAGCAGTTCTTC. It is translated as CAWSVRQAGVLAEQFF.

This chain uses TRBV2 with TRBJ2-7, with TRBD1 identical over 7 bases. J gave up 3 bases and V 7 bases, and 9 bases lay outside the gene matches. The CDR3 sequence is 14 residues long. Germline CDR1 SNHLY, CDR2 FYNNEI. Here the CDR3 DNA reads TGTGCCAGCAAAACGACAGGGCAACTCTACGAGCAGTACTTC. Translating gives CASKTTGQLYEQYF. The full variable domain, completed using reference TRBV2 and TRBJ2-7, is EPEVTQTPSHQVTQMGQEVILRCVPISNHLYFYWYRQILGQKVEFLVSFYNNEISEKSEIFDDQFSVERPDGSNFTLKIRSTKLEDSAMYFCASKTTGQLYEQYFGPGTRLTVT.

The chain carries TRBV21-1 and TRBJ2-7. TRBV21-1 is a pseudogene. This CDR3 contains 16 residues. The CDR3: CASSKELSSVGHEQYF. CDR3 bases: TGTGCCAGCAGCAAAGAACTGTCTTCAGTAGGTCACGAGCAGTACTTC.

This clone was detected only once. The J gene is TRBJ2-5, the V gene TRBV5-1; D gene ambiguous. Trimming left V 0 bases short and J 1 base short, with 7 bases between. The CDR3 runs to 14 residues. CDR1 and CDR2 (germline): SGHRS, YFSETQ. CDR3 loop: CASSLVQPQETQYF. CDR3 DNA: TGCGCCAGCAGCTTGGTGCAGCCCCAAGAGACCCAGTACTTC.